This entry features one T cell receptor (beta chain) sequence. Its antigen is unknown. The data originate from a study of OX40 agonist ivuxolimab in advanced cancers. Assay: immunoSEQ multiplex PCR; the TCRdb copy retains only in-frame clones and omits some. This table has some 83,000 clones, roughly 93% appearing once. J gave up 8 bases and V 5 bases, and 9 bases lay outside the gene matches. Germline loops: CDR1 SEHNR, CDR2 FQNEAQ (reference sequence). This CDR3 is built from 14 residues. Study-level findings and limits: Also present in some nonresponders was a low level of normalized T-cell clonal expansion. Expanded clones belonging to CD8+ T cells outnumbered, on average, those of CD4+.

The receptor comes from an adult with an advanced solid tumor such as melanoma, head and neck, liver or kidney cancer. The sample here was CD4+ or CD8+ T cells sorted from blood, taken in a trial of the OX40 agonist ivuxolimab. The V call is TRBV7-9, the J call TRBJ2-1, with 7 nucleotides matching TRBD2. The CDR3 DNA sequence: TGTGCCAGCAGCCCTCCAGGGCTAGCGGATGAGCAGTTCTTC. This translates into CASSPPGLADEQFF.